The clone carrying this T cell receptor (beta chain) was counted many times. Its antigen is not identified. These data originate in a study of regulatory T cells in long-lasting Graves disease. Findings and caveats of the study: The small sample size may have reduced accuracy. Whereas approximately 950 public clonotypes were shared by new patients, persistent patients shared more, at roughly 2,500.

Time point denoted: newly diagnosed GD, antithyroid drugs for less than 3 months. Following extraction of RNA from PBMCs, that RNA was used to make the TCR library. Patients hailed from an endocrinology department in Xi'an, China. Relying on iRepertoire HTBI primers and Arm-PCR of CDR3 regions, the team built TCR beta libraries. Per the original methods: Sample data revealed about 62 TRBV and some 14 TRBJ segments. TCRdb reprocessed the multiplex PCR reads via MiXCR and lists one record per CDR3 protein. In this record, the V and J calls reflect TCRdb's handling and not the investigators' own analysis. The sample includes 250,000 to 400,000 distinct CDR3 sequences, about 20% of them seen just once. The CDR3 runs 15 residues. V dropped 5 bases and J dropped 5; count of bases not matched to a gene: 8. Germline-derived CDR1 and CDR2 are KGHSY and FQNENV.

The rearrangement joins TRBV16 to TRBJ1-4, with TRBD1 matching 7 bases. The sample here was peripheral blood mononuclear cells (PBMCs), taken at new diagnosis, from a patient treated with antithyroid drugs. This TCR was sampled from a female donor with Graves disease. In DNA form, the CDR3 reads TGTGCCAGCAGCTTTCCAGGGACAGAAAATGAAAAACTGTTTTTT. The encoded protein is CASSFPGTENEKLFF.